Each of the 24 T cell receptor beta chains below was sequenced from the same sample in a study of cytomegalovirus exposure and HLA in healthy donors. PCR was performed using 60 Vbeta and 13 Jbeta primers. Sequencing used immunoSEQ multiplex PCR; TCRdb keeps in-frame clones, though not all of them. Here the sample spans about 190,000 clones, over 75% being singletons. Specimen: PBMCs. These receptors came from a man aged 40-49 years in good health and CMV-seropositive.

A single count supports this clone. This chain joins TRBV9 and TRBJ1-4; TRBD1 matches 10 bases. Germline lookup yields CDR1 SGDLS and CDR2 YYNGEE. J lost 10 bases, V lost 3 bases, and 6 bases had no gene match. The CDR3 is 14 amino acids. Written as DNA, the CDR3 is TGTGCCAGCAGCGACCGGGACAGGGGAGGAAAACTGTTTTTT. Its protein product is CASSDRDRGGKLFF.

CDR3 residues: CASSLTGGIGANVLTF. Here the CDR3 DNA reads TGTGCCAGCAGTTTAACCGGGGGGATTGGGGCCAACGTCCTGACTTTC. The genes are TRBV27 and TRBJ2-6; 7 positions agree with TRBD2. Trimming cost V 2 bases and J 3 bases; bases outside gene matches: 4. This CDR3 has 16 residues. Germline loops: CDR1 MNHEY, CDR2 SMNVEV (reference sequence).

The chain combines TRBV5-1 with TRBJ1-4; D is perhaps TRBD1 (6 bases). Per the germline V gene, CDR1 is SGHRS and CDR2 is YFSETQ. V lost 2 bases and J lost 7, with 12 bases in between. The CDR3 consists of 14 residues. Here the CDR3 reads CASSLRTVGEKLFF. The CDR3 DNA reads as TGCGCCAGCAGCTTACGGACAGTGGGTGAAAAACTGTTTTTT.

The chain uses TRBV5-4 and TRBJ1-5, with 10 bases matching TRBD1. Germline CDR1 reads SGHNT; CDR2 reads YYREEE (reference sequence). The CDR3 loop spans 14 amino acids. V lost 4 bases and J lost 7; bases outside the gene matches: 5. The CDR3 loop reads CASSPGTGVQPQHF. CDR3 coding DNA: TGTGCCAGCAGCCCGGGGACAGGGGTGCAGCCCCAGCATTTT.

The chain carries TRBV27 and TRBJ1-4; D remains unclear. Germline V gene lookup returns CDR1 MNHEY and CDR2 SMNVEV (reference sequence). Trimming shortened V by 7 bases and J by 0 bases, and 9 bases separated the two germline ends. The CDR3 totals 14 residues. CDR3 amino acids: CASTRAATNEKLFF. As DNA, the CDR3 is TGTGCCAGCACCCGAGCTGCAACTAATGAAAAACTGTTTTTT.

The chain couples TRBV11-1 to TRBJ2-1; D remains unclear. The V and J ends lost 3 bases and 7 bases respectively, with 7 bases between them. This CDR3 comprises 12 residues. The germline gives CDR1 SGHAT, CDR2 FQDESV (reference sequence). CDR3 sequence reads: CASSFQKNEQFF. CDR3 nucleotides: TGTGCCAGCAGCTTTCAGAAAAATGAGCAGTTCTTC.

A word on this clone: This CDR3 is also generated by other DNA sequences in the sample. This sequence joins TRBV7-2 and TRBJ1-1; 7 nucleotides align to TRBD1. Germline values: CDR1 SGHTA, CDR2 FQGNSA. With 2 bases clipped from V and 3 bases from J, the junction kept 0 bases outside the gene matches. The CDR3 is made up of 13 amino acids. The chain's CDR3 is CASSLQGDTEAFF. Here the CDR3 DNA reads TGTGCCAGCAGCTTACAGGGGGACACTGAAGCTTTCTTT. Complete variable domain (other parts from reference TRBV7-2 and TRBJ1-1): GAGVSQSPSNKVTEKGKDVELRCDPISGHTALYWYRQSLGQGLEFLIYFQGNSAPDKSGLPSDRFSAERTGGSVSTLTIQRTQQEDSAVYLCASSLQGDTEAFFGQGTRLTVV.

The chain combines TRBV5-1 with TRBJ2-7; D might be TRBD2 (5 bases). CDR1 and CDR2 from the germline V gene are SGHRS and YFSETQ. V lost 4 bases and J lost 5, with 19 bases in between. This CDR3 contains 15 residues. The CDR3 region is CASSPGRDSRDEQYF. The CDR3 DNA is TGCGCCAGCAGCCCCGGAAGAGACTCGCGGGACGAGCAGTACTTC.

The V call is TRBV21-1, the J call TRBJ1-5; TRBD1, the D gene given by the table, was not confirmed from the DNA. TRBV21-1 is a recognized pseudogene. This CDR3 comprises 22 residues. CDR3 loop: CASSKDGGTGGEIGFSNQPQHF. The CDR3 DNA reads TGTGCCAGCAGCAAAGACGGGGGGACAGGGGGCGAAATTGGGTTTAGCAATCAGCCCCAGCATTTT.

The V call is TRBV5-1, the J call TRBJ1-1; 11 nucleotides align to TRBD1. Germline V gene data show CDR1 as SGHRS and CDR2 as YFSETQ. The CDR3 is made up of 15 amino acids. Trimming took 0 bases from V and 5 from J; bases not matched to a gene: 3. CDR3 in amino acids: CASSLAGDRGTEAFF. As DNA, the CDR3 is TGCGCCAGCAGCTTGGCCGGGGACAGGGGGACTGAAGCTTTCTTT.

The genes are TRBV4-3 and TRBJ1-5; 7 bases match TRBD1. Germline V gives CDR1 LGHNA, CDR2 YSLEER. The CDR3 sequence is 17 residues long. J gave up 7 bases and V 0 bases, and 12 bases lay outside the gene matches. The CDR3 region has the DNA TGCGCCAGCAGCCAAGATTTTGGCGGAGGGGGCCTACAGCCCCAGCATTTT. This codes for CASSQDFGGGGLQPQHF.

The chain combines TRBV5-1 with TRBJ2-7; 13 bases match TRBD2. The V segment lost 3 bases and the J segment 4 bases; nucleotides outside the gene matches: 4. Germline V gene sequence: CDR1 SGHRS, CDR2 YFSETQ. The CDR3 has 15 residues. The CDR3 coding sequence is TGCGCCAGCAGCTCGGGACTAGCGGGGAGTTACGAGCAGTACTTC. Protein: CASSSGLAGSYEQYF.

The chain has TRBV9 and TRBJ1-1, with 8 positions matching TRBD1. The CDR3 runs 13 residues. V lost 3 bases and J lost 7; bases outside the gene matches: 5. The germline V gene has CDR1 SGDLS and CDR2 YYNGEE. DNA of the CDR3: TGTGCCAGCAGCGAAGTACAGGGGGATGAAGCTTTCTTT. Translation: CASSEVQGDEAFF.

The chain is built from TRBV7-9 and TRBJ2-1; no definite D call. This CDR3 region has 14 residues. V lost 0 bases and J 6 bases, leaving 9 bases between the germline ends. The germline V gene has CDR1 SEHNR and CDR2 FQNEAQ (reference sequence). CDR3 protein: CASSLAPSGNEQFF. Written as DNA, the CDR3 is TGTGCCAGCAGCTTAGCGCCGTCGGGCAATGAGCAGTTCTTC.

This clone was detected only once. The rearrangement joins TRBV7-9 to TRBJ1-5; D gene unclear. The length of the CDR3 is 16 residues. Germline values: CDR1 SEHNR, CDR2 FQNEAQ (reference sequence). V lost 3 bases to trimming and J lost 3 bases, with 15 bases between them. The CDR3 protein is CASSLSATTNNQPQHF. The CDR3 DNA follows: TGTGCCAGCAGCTTGTCCGCCACAACAAACAATCAGCCCCAGCATTTT.

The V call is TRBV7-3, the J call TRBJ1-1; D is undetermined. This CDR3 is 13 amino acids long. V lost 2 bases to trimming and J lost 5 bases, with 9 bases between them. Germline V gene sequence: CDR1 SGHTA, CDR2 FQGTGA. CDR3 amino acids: CASSLLLETEAFF. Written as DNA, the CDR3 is TGTGCCAGCAGCTTACTCCTAGAGACTGAAGCTTTCTTT.

The CDR3 loop reads CASSEIGASYGYTF. Here the CDR3 DNA reads TGTGCCAGCAGTGAAATTGGGGCGAGCTATGGCTACACCTTC. The chain uses TRBV2 and TRBJ1-2; maybe TRBD1 (5 bases). The CDR3 extends over 14 amino acids. Per the germline V gene, CDR1 is SNHLY and CDR2 is FYNNEI. The V gene lost 2 bases and the J gene lost 4 bases, with 11 bases spanning the gap. The full variable domain, rest sourced from reference TRBV2 and TRBJ1-2, is EPEVTQTPSHQVTQMGQEVILRCVPISNHLYFYWYRQILGQKVEFLVSFYNNEISEKSEIFDDQFSVERPDGSNFTLKIRSTKLEDSAMYFCASSEIGASYGYTFGSGTRLTVV.

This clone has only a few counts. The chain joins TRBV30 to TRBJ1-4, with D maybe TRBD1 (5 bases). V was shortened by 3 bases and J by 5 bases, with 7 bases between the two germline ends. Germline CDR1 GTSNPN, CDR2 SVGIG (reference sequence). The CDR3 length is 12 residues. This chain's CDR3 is CAWRGLNEKLFF. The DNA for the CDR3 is TGTGCCTGGAGGGGACTGAATGAAAAACTGTTTTTT.

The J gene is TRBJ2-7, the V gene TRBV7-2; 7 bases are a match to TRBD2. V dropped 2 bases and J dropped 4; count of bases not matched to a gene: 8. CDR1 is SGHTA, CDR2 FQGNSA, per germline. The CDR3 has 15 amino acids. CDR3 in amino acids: CASSLIGGGAYEQYF. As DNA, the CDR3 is TGTGCCAGCAGCTTAATTGGGGGGGGTGCGTACGAGCAGTACTTC. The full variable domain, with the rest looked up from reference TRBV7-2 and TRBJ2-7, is GAGVSQSPSNKVTEKGKDVELRCDPISGHTALYWYRQSLGQGLEFLIYFQGNSAPDKSGLPSDRFSAERTGGSVSTLTIQRTQQEDSAVYLCASSLIGGGAYEQYFGPGTRLTVT.

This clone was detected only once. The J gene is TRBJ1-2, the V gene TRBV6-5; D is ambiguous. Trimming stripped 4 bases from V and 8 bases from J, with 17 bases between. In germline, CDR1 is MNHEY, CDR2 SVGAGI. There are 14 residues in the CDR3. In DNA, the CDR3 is TGTGCCAGCAGTTTTACCCTCGGGGAATGGGGCTACACCTTC. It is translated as CASSFTLGEWGYTF.

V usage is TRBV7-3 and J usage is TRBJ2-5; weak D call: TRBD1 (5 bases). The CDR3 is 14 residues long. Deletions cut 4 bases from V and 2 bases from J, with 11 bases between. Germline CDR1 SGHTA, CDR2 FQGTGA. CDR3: CASSSPRGQETQYF. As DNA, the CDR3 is TGTGCCAGCAGCTCCCCAAGGGGTCAAGAGACCCAGTACTTC.

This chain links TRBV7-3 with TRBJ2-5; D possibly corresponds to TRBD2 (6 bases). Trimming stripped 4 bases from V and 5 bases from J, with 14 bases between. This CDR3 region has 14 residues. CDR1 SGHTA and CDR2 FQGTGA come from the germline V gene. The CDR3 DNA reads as TGTGCCAGCAGCTCGGGACTGGGGGGTGAGACCCAGTACTTC. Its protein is CASSSGLGGETQYF.

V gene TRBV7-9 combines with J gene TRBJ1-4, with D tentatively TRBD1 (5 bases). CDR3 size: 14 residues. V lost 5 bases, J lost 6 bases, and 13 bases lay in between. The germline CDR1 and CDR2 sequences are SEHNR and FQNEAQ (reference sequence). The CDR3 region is CASSRISRDEKLFF. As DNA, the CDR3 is TGTGCCAGCAGCCGTATCTCCAGGGATGAAAAACTGTTTTTT.

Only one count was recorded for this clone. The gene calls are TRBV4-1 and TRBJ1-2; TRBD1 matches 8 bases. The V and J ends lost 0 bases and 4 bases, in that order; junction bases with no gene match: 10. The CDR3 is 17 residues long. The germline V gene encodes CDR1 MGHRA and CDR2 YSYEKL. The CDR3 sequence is CASSQERTGSWSYGYTF. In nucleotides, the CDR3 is TGCGCCAGCAGCCAAGAGAGGACAGGGTCATGGAGCTATGGCTACACCTTC.